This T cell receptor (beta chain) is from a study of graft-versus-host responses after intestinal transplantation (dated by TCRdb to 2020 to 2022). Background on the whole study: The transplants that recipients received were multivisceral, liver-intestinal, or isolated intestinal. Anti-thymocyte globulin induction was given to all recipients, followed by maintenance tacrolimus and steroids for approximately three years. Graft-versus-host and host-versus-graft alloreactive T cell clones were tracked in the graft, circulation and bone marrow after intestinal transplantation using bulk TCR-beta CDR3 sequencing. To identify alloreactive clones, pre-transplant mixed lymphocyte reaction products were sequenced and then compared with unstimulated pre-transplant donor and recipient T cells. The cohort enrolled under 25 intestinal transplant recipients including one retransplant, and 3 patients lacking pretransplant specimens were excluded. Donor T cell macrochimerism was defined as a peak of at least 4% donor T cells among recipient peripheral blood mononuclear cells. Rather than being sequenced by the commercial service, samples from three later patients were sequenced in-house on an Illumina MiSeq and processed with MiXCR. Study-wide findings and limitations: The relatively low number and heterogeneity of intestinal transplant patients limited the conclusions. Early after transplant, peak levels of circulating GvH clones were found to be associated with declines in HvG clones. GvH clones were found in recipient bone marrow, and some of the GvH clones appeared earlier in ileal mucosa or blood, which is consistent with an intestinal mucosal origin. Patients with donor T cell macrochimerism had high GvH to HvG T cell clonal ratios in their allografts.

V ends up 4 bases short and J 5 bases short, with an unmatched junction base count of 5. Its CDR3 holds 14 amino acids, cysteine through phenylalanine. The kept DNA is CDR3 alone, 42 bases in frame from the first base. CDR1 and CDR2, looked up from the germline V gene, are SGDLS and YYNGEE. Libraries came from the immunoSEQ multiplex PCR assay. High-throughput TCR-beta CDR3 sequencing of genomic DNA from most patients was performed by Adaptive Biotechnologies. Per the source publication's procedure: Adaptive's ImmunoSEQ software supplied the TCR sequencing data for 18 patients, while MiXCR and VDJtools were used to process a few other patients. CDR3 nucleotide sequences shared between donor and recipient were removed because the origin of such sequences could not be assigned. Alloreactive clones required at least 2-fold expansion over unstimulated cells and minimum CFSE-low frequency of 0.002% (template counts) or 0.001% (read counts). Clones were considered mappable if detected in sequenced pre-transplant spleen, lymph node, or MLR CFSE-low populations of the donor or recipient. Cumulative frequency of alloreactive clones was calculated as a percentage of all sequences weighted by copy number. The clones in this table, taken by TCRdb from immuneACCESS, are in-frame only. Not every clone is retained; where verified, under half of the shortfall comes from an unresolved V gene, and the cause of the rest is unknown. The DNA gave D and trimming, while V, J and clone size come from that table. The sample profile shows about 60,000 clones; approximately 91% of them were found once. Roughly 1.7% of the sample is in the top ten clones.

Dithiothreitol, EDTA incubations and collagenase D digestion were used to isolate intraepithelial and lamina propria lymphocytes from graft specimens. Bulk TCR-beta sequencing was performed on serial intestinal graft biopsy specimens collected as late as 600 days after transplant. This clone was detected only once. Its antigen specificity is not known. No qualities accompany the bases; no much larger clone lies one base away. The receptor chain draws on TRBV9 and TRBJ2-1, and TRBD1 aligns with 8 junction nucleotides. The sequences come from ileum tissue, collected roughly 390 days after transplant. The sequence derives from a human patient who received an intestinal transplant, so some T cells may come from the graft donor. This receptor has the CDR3 CASSYGTGNNEQFF. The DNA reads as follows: TGTGCCAGCAGCTACGGGACAGGAAACAATGAGCAGTTCTTC.